These 2 T cell receptor beta chains share one sample of origin, sequenced in a study of T cells in Graves' hyperthyroidism and ophthalmopathy. TCR beta CDR3 regions were amplified from RNA transcripts. The TCR CDR3 first-round RT-PCR relied on the HTBI primer set. TCRdb re-derived calls from the multiplex PCR reads in MiXCR, one entry per CDR3 protein. The sample lists 350,000 to 400,000 distinct CDR3 sequences, about 15% occurring once. The sequenced material came from blood. All receptors derive from a woman in her 30s with Graves' hyperthyroidism.

Ten or more counts support this clonotype. The CDR3 coding sequence is TGTGCCAGCAGCAGAAGCGGGAGCGTATACAATGAGCAGTTCTTC. It translates to CASSRSGSVYNEQFF. The chain carries TRBV12-3 or TRBV12-4 and TRBJ2-1; 8 positions agree with TRBD2. The CDR3 covers 15 residues. Losses at the gene ends were 6 bases for V and 4 bases for J; bases not matched to a gene: 8.

This clonotype was recorded many times. At one of its ends the junction is not consistent with the germline gene, which may arise from a read error. This chain connects TRBV3-1 to TRBJ2-5, with 11 bases that match TRBD1. Germline values: CDR1 LGHDT, CDR2 YNNKEL (reference sequence). The length of the CDR3 is 16 residues. The CDR3 here is CASSRRDRGNQETQYF. The DNA for the CDR3 is TGTGCCAGCAGCCGACGGGACAGGGGGAACCAGGAGACCCAGTACTTC.